These 30 T cell receptor beta chains were sequenced from one sample in a study of T cells after yellow fever vaccination. Each CDR3 protein gets one entry after TCRdb re-called the 5' RACE reads with MiXCR. Among some 150,000 distinct CDR3 sequences listed, roughly a tenth were seen once. Material: CD8+ T cells sorted from PBMCs, obtained 45 days after the yellow fever booster vaccination. The receptors derive from a man between 18 and 29 years old who received the YFV17D yellow fever vaccine.

CDR3 sequence: CASSSLQGNNEKLFF. CDR3 DNA: TGTGCCAGCAGTTCGCTACAGGGTAATAATGAAAAACTGTTTTTT. This chain uses TRBV12-3 or TRBV12-4 with TRBJ1-4; tentative D call: TRBD1 (6 bases). V was clipped by 4 bases and J by 4 bases, with 13 bases between them. The CDR3 sequence is 15 residues long.

This clonotype was seen more than once but under ten times. This chain links TRBV4-1 with TRBJ2-1; 12 positions agree with TRBD2. This CDR3 contains 17 residues. The germline V gene encodes CDR1 MGHRA and CDR2 YSYEKL. V gave up 3 bases and J gave up 9 bases; unmatched junction bases: 12. CDR3 region: CASSHTSGGSLSGEQFF. CDR3 DNA sequence: TGCGCCAGCAGCCATACTAGCGGGGGGAGTCTATCGGGTGAGCAGTTCTTC.

CDR3 region: CASSDSAGGLIEQFF. Here the CDR3 DNA reads TGTGCCAGCAGTGACTCCGCGGGGGGGCTCATTGAGCAGTTCTTC. The chain employs TRBV6-4 and TRBJ2-1; 9 nucleotides agree with TRBD2. The ends lost 0 bases at V and 9 bases at J; junction bases unmatched: 6. This CDR3 contains 15 residues. From germline, CDR1 is MRHNA and CDR2 SNTAGT.

The genes are TRBV4-1 and TRBJ1-4; no clear D gene. Germline assignment: CDR1 MGHRA and CDR2 YSYEKL. Trimming removed 3 bases at V and 8 bases at J, with 16 bases between. The CDR3 loop spans 15 amino acids. The CDR3 loop is CASSQLQRVEEKLFF. CDR3 DNA sequence: TGCGCCAGCAGCCAGCTACAGCGGGTTGAGGAAAAACTGTTTTTT.

The V and J genes are TRBV20-1 and TRBJ1-4; D remains ambiguous. Germline V gene data show CDR1 as DFQATT and CDR2 as SNEGSKA (reference sequence). Trimming removed 4 bases at V and 4 bases at J, with 10 bases between. The CDR3 consists of 13 residues. CDR3 DNA: TGCAGTGCTATGGGCTTCTTTAATGAAAAACTGTTTTTT. This encodes CSAMGFFNEKLFF.

This clonotype was observed at least ten times. The chain carries TRBV6-5 and TRBJ1-5; D gene uncertain. The CDR3 covers 13 residues. The germline V and J ends were trimmed by 0 bases and 4 bases, with 4 bases remaining between them. Germline CDR1 and CDR2: MNHEY and SVGAGI. Here the CDR3 reads CASSYSENQPQHF. The CDR3 region has the DNA TGTGCCAGCAGTTACTCCGAAAATCAGCCCCAGCATTTT.

V gene TRBV12-3 or TRBV12-4 combines with J gene TRBJ1-2, with D perhaps matching TRBD1 (5 bases). Trimming removed 5 bases at V and 4 bases at J, with 11 bases between. CDR3 length: 13 residues. CDR3 nucleotides: TGTGCCAGCAGTCAAGACAGCCTCTATGGCTACACCTTC. Translation gives CASSQDSLYGYTF.

This clonotype was recorded at least ten times. The V and J genes are TRBV5-4 and TRBJ1-1; TRBD1 is a possible D gene (6 bases). The CDR3 is made up of 15 amino acids. With 6 bases removed from V and 0 bases from J, the gap between germline ends came to 15 bases. Per germline, CDR1 SGHNT and CDR2 YYREEE (reference sequence). CDR3 amino acids: CASTEPGHMNTEAFF. The CDR3 DNA is TGTGCCAGCACCGAGCCGGGACATATGAACACTGAAGCTTTCTTT.

The sample holds many counts of this clonotype. The genes are TRBV12-3 or TRBV12-4 and TRBJ2-7; D unresolved. Trimming took 6 bases from V and 4 from J, leaving 13 bases between them. This CDR3 has 13 amino acids. CDR3 in amino acids: CASSAVGVYEQYF. The CDR3 coding sequence is TGTGCCAGCAGCGCCGTGGGTGTGTACGAGCAGTACTTC.

This clonotype was seen a handful of times. This chain links TRBV20-1 with TRBJ2-7; perhaps D is TRBD1 or TRBD2 (6 bases each). The V end lost 5 bases, the J end lost 4 bases, and 15 bases lay between the germline ends. Germline V CDR1 and CDR2: DFQATT, SNEGSKA (reference sequence). The CDR3 totals 13 residues. For the CDR3, the DNA is TGCAGTGCTGGGGGGCCGGGGAGGTACGAGCAGTACTTC. Translated: CSAGGPGRYEQYF.

The chain carries TRBV5-4 and TRBJ1-2; D unclear. The CDR3 is made up of 12 amino acids. In germline, CDR1 is SGHNT, CDR2 YYREEE (reference sequence). The V end lost 4 bases, the J end lost 5 bases, and 9 bases lay between the germline ends. The CDR3 reads CASSGGPYGYTF. Here the CDR3 DNA reads TGTGCCAGCAGCGGAGGACCATATGGCTACACCTTC.

This clonotype appeared a few times. The rearrangement joins TRBV29-1 to TRBJ2-1; 10 bases agree with TRBD1. The CDR3 contains 16 residues. Trimming at V came to 4 bases and at J to 2 bases, leaving 8 bases not matched to a gene. CDR1 and CDR2 from the germline V gene are SQVTM and ANQGSEA. CDR3 nucleotide sequence: TGCAGCGTTGGTGGAGACAGGGGGCTAGCCTACAATGAGCAGTTCTTC. Translating it yields CSVGGDRGLAYNEQFF.

This clonotype was seen more than once but under ten times. This chain joins TRBV5-1 and TRBJ1-6; D is undetermined. The length of the CDR3 is 15 residues. The germline CDR1 and CDR2 sequences are SGHRS and YFSETQ. Trimming removed 4 bases from V and 7 bases from J, with 15 bases in between. This chain's CDR3 is CASSTGPSGNSPLHF. CDR3 bases: TGCGCCAGCAGCACCGGACCCTCGGGAAATTCACCCCTCCACTTT.

There are a few counts of this clonotype. The rearrangement joins TRBV27 to TRBJ2-3, with TRBD2 matching 16 bases. Germline V gives CDR1 MNHEY, CDR2 SMNVEV (reference sequence). V lost 11 bases to trimming and J lost 5 bases; unmatched junction nucleotides: 13. CDR3 length equals 17 residues. The CDR3 region is CADSLGTSGGAGDTQYF. In nucleotides, the CDR3 is TGTGCCGATTCTCTCGGGACTAGCGGGGGGGCGGGAGATACGCAGTATTTT.

In this sample, this clonotype turned up a few times. V and J are TRBV6-2 or TRBV6-3 and TRBJ2-2, with D perhaps being TRBD1 or TRBD2 (6 bases each). With 8 bases removed from V and 2 bases from J, the gap between germline ends came to 27 bases. Germline V gene data show CDR1 as MNHEY and CDR2 as SVGEGT. This CDR3 is 19 amino acids long. The CDR3 nucleotides read TGTGCCAGCCGGGGTGGAAGGGGGGCCCTCCCGACCAACACCGGGGAGCTGTTTTTT. It encodes CASRGGRGALPTNTGELFF.

The chain joins TRBV20-1 to TRBJ1-2, with D perhaps TRBD1 (5 bases). CDR1 and CDR2 from the germline V gene are DFQATT and SNEGSKA (reference sequence). Between the trimmed V and J ends, which lost 5 bases and 4 bases, there was a span of 20 bases. The CDR3 loop spans 15 amino acids. CDR3: CSACDRARGIYGYTF. The CDR3 bases are TGCAGTGCTTGCGACCGGGCTAGGGGAATCTATGGCTACACCTTC.

This clonotype was observed a few times. The genes are TRBV7-2 and TRBJ2-7, with D possibly matching TRBD2 (6 bases). The CDR3 totals 15 residues. CDR1 is SGHTA and CDR2 is FQGNSA in the germline V gene. Between the trimmed V and J ends, which lost 6 bases and 5 bases, there was a span of 20 bases. CDR3 in DNA: TGTGCCAGCAGATCAGAGCGCCAGGGACTGGACGAGCAGTACTTC. Protein: CASRSERQGLDEQYF. Using reference TRBV7-2 and TRBJ2-7 for the parts outside the CDR3, the full variable domain is GAGVSQSPSNKVTEKGKDVELRCDPISGHTALYWYRQSLGQGLEFLIYFQGNSAPDKSGLPSDRFSAERTGGSVSTLTIQRTQQEDSAVYLCASRSERQGLDEQYFGPGTRLTVT.

This clonotype appeared a few times. The V gene is TRBV4-2, the J gene TRBJ2-5; 8 bases map to TRBD2. Germline lookup yields CDR1 LGHNA and CDR2 YNFKEQ. This CDR3 has 16 residues. V was pared by 0 bases and J by 5 bases, with 8 bases of the junction left unmatched. This CDR3 is CASSQDYPSGWETQYF. DNA of the CDR3: TGTGCCAGCAGCCAAGATTATCCTAGCGGGTGGGAGACCCAGTACTTC.

This chain uses TRBV6-5 with TRBJ2-1, with 14 bases aligning to TRBD2. The length of the CDR3 is 17 residues. The V segment lost 4 bases and the J segment 0 bases; nucleotides outside the gene matches: 2. Per the germline V gene, CDR1 is MNHEY and CDR2 is SVGAGI. DNA of the CDR3: TGTGCCAGCAGTTGGACTAGCGGGGGGTCCTCCTACAATGAGCAGTTCTTC. Translated: CASSWTSGGSSYNEQFF.

This clonotype was seen a few times. This chain uses TRBV20-1 with TRBJ2-7; 8 bases fit TRBD1. With 3 bases clipped from V and 2 bases from J, the junction kept 6 bases outside the gene matches. This CDR3 comprises 14 residues. CDR1 DFQATT and CDR2 SNEGSKA come from the germline V gene (reference sequence). CDR3 nucleotides: TGCAGTGCTAGGGGACAGGCGGACACCTACGAGCAGTACTTC. Translation gives CSARGQADTYEQYF.

This clonotype was recorded a few times. The chain carries TRBV7-6 and TRBJ2-1, with 8 nucleotides matching TRBD2. The CDR3 is made up of 14 amino acids. V trimming: 4 bases; J trimming: 6 bases; junction bases outside the gene matches: 5. Per the germline V gene, CDR1 is SGHVS and CDR2 is FNYEAQ. CDR3 coding DNA: TGTGCCAGCAGCTCCCGACGGGGGGGCAATGAGCAGTTCTTC. Encoded protein: CASSSRRGGNEQFF.

This chain joins TRBV6-6 and TRBJ1-1, with TRBD1 matching over 8 bases. From germline, CDR1 is MNHNY and CDR2 SVGAGI (reference sequence). J gave up 4 bases and V 6 bases, and 4 bases lay outside the gene matches. The CDR3 has 13 amino acids. CDR3 protein: CASRPQGATEAFF. The DNA for the CDR3 is TGTGCCAGCAGGCCCCAGGGGGCCACTGAAGCTTTCTTT.

The chain has TRBV7-6 and TRBJ2-1; 10 nucleotides agree with TRBD1. The germline V gene has CDR1 SGHVS and CDR2 FNYEAQ. This CDR3 comprises 19 residues. Unmatched junction bases numbered 11, after V lost 3 bases and J lost 0 bases. The CDR3 sequence: CASSLGQGTGGSSYNEQFF. The CDR3 DNA reads as TGTGCCAGCAGCTTGGGACAGGGGACTGGAGGAAGCTCCTACAATGAGCAGTTCTTC.

This clonotype turned up a few times. The J gene is TRBJ1-1, the V gene TRBV19; D is uncertain. Trimming took 6 bases from V and 7 from J, leaving 12 bases between them. The germline CDR1 and CDR2 sequences are LNHDA and SQIVND (reference sequence). This CDR3 has 12 amino acids. The CDR3 here is CASRSPRLEAFF. The CDR3 coding sequence is TGTGCCAGTAGAAGTCCTCGACTTGAAGCTTTCTTT.

This clonotype has a handful of counts. The V and J genes are TRBV5-1 and TRBJ2-5; D unresolved. The CDR3 length is 15 residues. V was cut by 3 bases and J by 0 bases, with 12 bases left in between. Germline V gene data show CDR1 as SGHRS and CDR2 as YFSETQ. The CDR3 reads CASSSYGRNQETQYF. The CDR3 bases are TGCGCCAGCAGCTCGTACGGGCGAAACCAAGAGACCCAGTACTTC.

The genes are TRBV27 and TRBJ1-1; D is unresolved. The CDR3 has 14 amino acids. The germline V and J ends were trimmed by 3 bases and 0 bases, with 8 bases remaining between them. Germline assignment: CDR1 MNHEY and CDR2 SMNVEV (reference sequence). CDR3 amino acids: CASSLRTLNTEAFF. CDR3 bases: TGTGCCAGCAGTTTGCGGACTCTGAACACTGAAGCTTTCTTT.

This clonotype was seen many times. The chain has TRBV5-1 and TRBJ2-7; D possibly matches TRBD1 or TRBD2 (5 bases each). The V end lost 0 bases, the J end lost 6 bases, and 10 bases lay between the germline ends. CDR1 and CDR2 (germline): SGHRS, YFSETQ. CDR3 size: 13 residues. The CDR3 nucleotides are TGCGCCAGCAGCTTGGGGTGGGGGACCGAGCAGTACGTC. Translating gives CASSLGWGTEQYV.

The chain is built from TRBV7-9 and TRBJ2-7; 7 positions agree with TRBD1. Trimming at V came to 5 bases and at J to 3 bases, leaving 7 bases not matched to a gene. This CDR3 is built from 14 residues. CDR1 and CDR2 (germline): SEHNR, FQNEAQ (reference sequence). CDR3 coding DNA: TGTGCCAGCAGCAGACCGGGACAGAACTACGAGCAGTACGTC. Translated, it gives CASSRPGQNYEQYV.

This clonotype was seen once. CDR3 in amino acids: CASSLLDREDTGELFF. The CDR3 DNA follows: TGCGCCAGCAGCCTCCTCGACAGGGAAGACACCGGGGAGCTGTTTTTT. V is TRBV5-1 and J is TRBJ2-2, with TRBD1 matching 7 bases. This CDR3 has 16 amino acids. Looked up from germline, CDR1 is SGHRS and CDR2 is YFSETQ. V trimming: 4 bases; J trimming: 3 bases; junction bases outside the gene matches: 9. Full variable domain (rest looked up from reference TRBV5-1 and TRBJ2-2): KAGVTQTPRYLIKTRGQQVTLSCSPISGHRSVSWYQQTPGQGLQFLFEYFSETQRNKGNFPGRFSGRQFSNSRSEMNVSTLELGDSALYLCASSLLDREDTGELFFGEGSRLTVL.

The gene calls are TRBV4-3 and TRBJ1-2; perhaps TRBD1 as D (5 bases). The CDR3 spans 14 residues. Trimming took off 0 bases at V and 4 bases at J, with 9 bases between the two ends. CDR1 LGHNA and CDR2 YSLEER come from the germline V gene. This CDR3 reads CASSQEFGGYGYTF. In nucleotides, the CDR3 is TGCGCCAGCAGCCAAGAGTTCGGGGGCTATGGCTACACCTTC.